This TCR beta chain was documented in a study of CD8+ T cells in alopecia areata (dated by TCRdb to between 2018 and 2020). With respect to the entire study: Treated patients were enrolled in an open-label pilot trial of oral tofacitinib, 5 to 10 mg twice daily, for moderate-to-severe alopecia areata. Tofacitinib was administered for 6 to 18 months, and 6 months of follow-up off drug were then conducted to assess delayed response and recurrence. For the treated patients, the SALT score, which quantifies what percentage of scalp surface area is affected, served as the measure of disease severity. In both human patients and the C3H/HeJ mouse model, the study applied high-throughput TCRbeta sequencing to look at T cell clonal expansion in alopecia areata. On the human side, TCRbeta sequencing was run on scalp tissue and on sorted CD4+ and CD8+ peripheral blood T cells from healthy controls and from alopecia areata patients with either patchy or totalis/universalis disease. Biopsies were taken from tofacitinib-treated patients at baseline and at 4 and 24 weeks of treatment, and a later scalp biopsy was taken in several of the tofacitinib-treated patients. Scalp clonality was compared across normal scalp (n=4), patchy alopecia areata scalp (n=8), and alopecia totalis/universalis scalp (n=8). RNA was obtained with the PAXgene miRNA kit for fixed scalp, the miRNeasy kit for PBMCs, and the RNeasy kit for mouse skin. TCRbeta CDR3 regions were amplified by immunoSEQ multiplex PCR using 35 Vbeta forward and 13 Jbeta reverse primers.

General findings and caveats noted by the study authors: Unlike mouse skin, where gammadelta T cells dominate, normal human skin contains resident alphabeta T cells that get sequenced too, which complicates analysis of the scalp TCR repertoire. Shared TCR sequences between patients were less evident than in mice, which may be partly attributable to HLA diversity in the patient population. The treated cohort was small, with a single nonresponder, so links between baseline CD8+ expansion and response need larger studies. Tofacitinib significantly lowered scalp clonality and the number of expanded CD8+ clones among the top 100 scalp clones. During tofacitinib treatment, many expanded lesional clones stuck around in both scalp and blood, and this persistence may partly explain why relapse happens after treatment is stopped. Compared with normal scalp, lesional scalp, particularly in alopecia totalis/universalis, had higher clonality and more expanded CD8+ clones, which suggests antigenic drive.

The library was obtained by the immunoSEQ multiplex PCR assay. For TCR sequencing, RNA was extracted from every sample and reverse transcribed into cDNA to serve as template. SuperScript III was used for first-strand cDNA synthesis, primed with a 2:1 mix of oligo-dT and random hexamers. A synthetic immune receptor repertoire was used to assess amplification bias, and residual bias was removed computationally. Under the source paper's analysis protocol: Raw reads were preprocessed to remove errors, and CDR3 was defined by IMGT conventions from the conserved cysteine to phenylalanine. Clonality was computed by normalizing Shannon entropy by log2 of the number of productive unique TCRs and subtracting the result from 1. Whether each scalp clone was CD4 or CD8 was inferred by checking scalp TCRbeta sequences against the CD4 and CD8 repertoires from sorted blood. Held by TCRdb, this immuneACCESS table contains in-frame sequences only and omits some clones. Under half of the omission traces to an unresolved V gene where checked; the cause of the rest is unknown. For V, J and clone size, that table is used; D and trimming come from the DNA. Across this sample there are 150,000 or so clones, with roughly two thirds seen only once. The ten largest clonotypes hold 0.7% to 1% of the sample.

According to the study, the label for this sample's time point signals: about four weeks on oral tofacitinib. Taken with the paper, the label for treatment or condition translates to: oral pan-JAK inhibitor, 5-10 mg twice daily. From alopecia areata patients, peripheral blood was collected along with lesional scalp punch biopsies. PBMCs were isolated by density centrifugation and stained for CD3, CD4 and CD8, after which CD4+ and CD8+ T cells were sorted on a FACSAria. Of note for this clone: Its antigen specificity is not known. No much larger clone exists at a distance of one base, and base qualities are not known.

The sequencing used CD4+ T cells sorted from blood, collected at week 4, from a patient treated with tofacitinib. The sequence derives from a human donor with alopecia areata.

The CDR3 region: CASSSWGYEQYF. The DNA is TGTGCCAGCAGCTCGTGGGGCTACGAGCAGTACTTC. The chain uses TRBV7-9 and TRBJ2-7, with the D gene not clear enough to name. The trim is 4 bases for V and 3 bases for J, with a gap of 7 bases between the germline ends. The germline V gene encodes CDR1 SEHNR and CDR2 FQNEAQ (reference sequence). There are 12 amino acids in the CDR3, from cysteine to phenylalanine inclusive. Of the read, only the CDR3 DNA is kept; its 36 bases are in frame from base 1. When the CDR3 is completed using the reference TRBV7-9 and TRBJ2-7 genes on either side, the full variable domain is DTGVSQNPRHKITKRGQNVTFRCDPISEHNRLYWYRQTLGQGPEFLTYFQNEAQLEKSRLLSDRFSAERPKGSFSTLEIQRTEQGDSAMYLCASSSWGYEQYFGPGTRLTVT.